The 23 T cell receptor beta chains below come from one sample, sequenced in a study of T cell changes during pregnancy in multiple sclerosis. Sequencing was performed with immunoSEQ multiplex PCR; in TCRdb, only in-frame clones are kept and a portion is missing. The sample lists about 31,000 clones; 80% to 90% were seen once. Sequenced material: CD8+ T cells from peripheral blood mononuclear cells, taken in the first trimester of pregnancy. The receptor set was obtained from a female donor with multiple sclerosis, enrolled in a pregnancy study.

The chain joins TRBV7-3 to TRBJ2-2; D is perhaps TRBD1 (6 bases). Germline loops: CDR1 SGHTA, CDR2 FQGTGA. Trimming cost V 4 bases and J 5 bases, with 14 bases left between them. The CDR3 has 15 residues. CDR3 DNA sequence: TGTGCCAGCAGCTCAGACCCCGGGACAACCGGGGAGCTGTTTTTT. It specifies CASSSDPGTTGELFF.

The V call is TRBV9, the J call TRBJ2-1, with D perhaps TRBD1 (6 bases). The germline V gene encodes CDR1 SGDLS and CDR2 YYNGEE. This CDR3 is 14 amino acids long. Trimming took off 4 bases at V and 7 bases at J, with 15 bases between the two ends. The CDR3 DNA sequence: TGTGCCAGCAGCCCGATGGACAGAAAGAATGAGCAGTTCTTC. This sequence encodes CASSPMDRKNEQFF.

J is TRBJ1-1 and V is TRBV5-1; D is undetermined. The CDR3 extends over 15 amino acids. With 4 bases removed from V and 7 bases from J, the gap between germline ends came to 20 bases. CDR1 and CDR2 from the germline V gene are SGHRS and YFSETQ. The CDR3 DNA reads TGCGCCAGCAGCAAAACCCCGGAAGCGGTTGGTGAAGCTTTCTTT. This gives the protein CASSKTPEAVGEAFF.

This clone has more than one count but fewer than ten. The rearrangement uses TRBV6-6 and TRBJ2-7, with D perhaps TRBD1 (5 bases). Trimming pared 0 bases from V and 4 bases from J, leaving 10 bases between. The CDR3 runs 14 residues. Germline V gene lookup returns CDR1 MNHNY and CDR2 SVGAGI (reference sequence). CDR3 sequence reads: CASSYSWGPYEQYF. CDR3 DNA sequence: TGTGCCAGCAGTTACTCGTGGGGCCCATACGAGCAGTACTTC.

This chain connects TRBV7-9 to TRBJ2-7; 8 positions match TRBD1. CDR1 is SEHNR, CDR2 FQNEAQ, per germline (reference sequence). The CDR3 totals 15 residues. The V gene end was trimmed by 5 bases and the J gene end by 3 bases; junction bases not matched to a gene: 9. CDR3 in amino acids: CASSQGATGVYEQYF. The CDR3 DNA follows: TGTGCCAGCAGCCAGGGGGCAACAGGGGTCTACGAGCAGTACTTC.

This chain joins TRBV7-8 and TRBJ2-2; D ambiguous. Trimming left V 2 bases short and J 0 bases short, with 4 bases between. The CDR3 is made up of 14 amino acids. Germline values: CDR1 SGHVS, CDR2 FQNEAQ. The CDR3 is CASSLTANTGELFF. The CDR3 region has the DNA TGTGCCAGCAGCTTAACAGCGAACACCGGGGAGCTGTTTTTT.

This sequence joins TRBV28 and TRBJ1-3; 7 nucleotides line up with TRBD1. CDR1 is MDHEN and CDR2 is SYDVKM in the germline V gene. With 2 bases clipped from V and 0 bases from J, the junction kept 7 bases outside the gene matches. This CDR3 has 17 amino acids. The CDR3 reads CASSLGTALYSGNTIYF. The CDR3 nucleotides read TGTGCCAGCAGTTTAGGGACAGCCTTGTACTCTGGAAACACCATATATTTT.

V gene TRBV7-8 combines with J gene TRBJ2-5; no reliable D call. CDR3 length: 14 residues. Germline CDR1 and CDR2: SGHVS and FQNEAQ. V lost 4 bases and J lost 3, with 12 bases in between. The CDR3, as DNA: TGTGCCAGCAGCTCGGTGGGCGTAAAAGAGACCCAGTACTTC. Translated: CASSSVGVKETQYF.

To note about this clone: Other DNA sequences from this sample encode an identical CDR3 as well. The rearrangement joins TRBV27 to TRBJ2-5; TRBD2 might be the D (7 bases). Germline V lookup: CDR1 MNHEY, CDR2 SMNVEV (reference sequence). The CDR3 consists of 14 residues. V was shortened by 9 bases and J by 4 bases, with 18 bases between the two germline ends. CDR3 bases: TGTGCCAGTTCCAGAGGGGGGGCCTCAGAGACCCAGTACTTC. It is translated as CASSRGGASETQYF.

The chain combines TRBV6-5 with TRBJ2-7, with D possibly matching TRBD1 (6 bases). Per germline, CDR1 MNHEY and CDR2 SVGAGI. V lost 10 bases and J 3 bases, leaving 13 bases between the germline ends. The length of the CDR3 is 12 residues. This CDR3 reads CATQTGNYEQYF. CDR3 sequence (DNA): TGTGCCACCCAGACAGGTAACTACGAGCAGTACTTC.

The count of this clone is one. CDR3 in amino acids: CASSFGTTSTDTQYF. DNA of the CDR3: TGCGCCAGCAGCTTTGGGACAACTAGCACAGATACGCAGTATTTT. This chain links TRBV5-1 with TRBJ2-3; tentatively, D is TRBD1 (6 bases). This CDR3 is 15 amino acids long. Trimming cost V 2 bases and J 0 bases, with 10 bases left between them. Germline V gene data show CDR1 as SGHRS and CDR2 as YFSETQ.

The CDR3 nucleotides are TGTGCCAGCAGTTTGGGGCGGCCCTACAATGAGCAGTTCTTC. Translation: CASSLGRPYNEQFF. The chain carries TRBV27 and TRBJ2-1; D possibly corresponds to TRBD1 (5 bases). The CDR3 is made up of 14 amino acids. Trimming cost V 3 bases and J 2 bases, with 8 bases left between them. CDR1 and CDR2 (germline): MNHEY, SMNVEV (reference sequence).

Only one count was recorded for this clone. The chain employs TRBV6-5 and TRBJ1-1, with D hard to call. The CDR3 totals 14 residues. Trimming stripped 0 bases from V and 1 base from J, with 6 bases between. Germline CDR1 and CDR2: MNHEY and SVGAGI. The CDR3 region is CASSYSPRNTEAFF. CDR3 bases: TGTGCCAGCAGTTACTCCCCCAGGAACACTGAAGCTTTCTTT.

The chain links TRBV15 to TRBJ1-1; the D is unclear. V lost 1 base to trimming and J lost 1 base, with 4 bases between them. The length of the CDR3 is 13 residues. Germline assignment: CDR1 LNHNV and CDR2 YYDKDF (reference sequence). The CDR3 DNA is TGTGCCACCAGCAGAGGAGAGAACACTGAAGCTTTCTTT. This codes for CATSRGENTEAFF.

This clone ranks as medium-sized. V gene TRBV11-3 combines with J gene TRBJ2-1; D is unresolved. The CDR3 totals 13 residues. V lost 3 bases, J lost 8 bases, and 11 bases lay in between. CDR1 is SGHNT, CDR2 YENEEA, per germline. The CDR3 bases are TGTGCCAGCAGCTTTGGAAGGCAGGATGAGCAGTTCTTC. This codes for CASSFGRQDEQFF. The variable domain in full, with the rest retrieved from reference TRBV11-3 and TRBJ2-1, is EAGVVQSPRYKIIEKKQPVAFWCNPISGHNTLYWYLQNLGQGPELLIRYENEEAVDDSQLPKDRFSAERLKGVDSTLKIQPAELGDSAVYLCASSFGRQDEQFFGPGTRLTVL.

This clone has only one observation. The rearrangement uses TRBV6-5 and TRBJ2-1; 10 positions agree with TRBD2. CDR3 length: 15 amino acids. V trimming: 6 bases; J trimming: 9 bases; junction bases outside the gene matches: 11. Per germline, CDR1 MNHEY and CDR2 SVGAGI. This CDR3 is CASSPWSGGATEQFF. DNA of the CDR3: TGTGCCAGCAGCCCTTGGAGCGGGGGGGCCACTGAGCAGTTCTTC.

The rearrangement uses TRBV9 and TRBJ1-4; 10 nucleotides align to TRBD1. CDR3 size: 17 residues. Germline CDR1 SGDLS, CDR2 YYNGEE. Trimming removed 4 bases from V and 4 bases from J; junction bases left unmatched: 10. The CDR3 bases are TGTGCCAGCAGCCCGTTCGGGGGGACAGGGGTTAATGAAAAACTGTTTTTT. It encodes CASSPFGGTGVNEKLFF.

Here the CDR3 reads CARRGGAILSVEAFF. DNA of the CDR3: TGTGCCAGAAGGGGGGGGGCAATTCTCTCTGTTGAAGCTTTCTTT. This rearrangement joins TRBV21-1 to TRBJ1-1. TRBV21-1 is marked as a pseudogene. The CDR3 loop spans 15 amino acids.

The chain is built from TRBV6-4 and TRBJ2-1; tentative D call: TRBD1 (5 bases). The CDR3 loop spans 13 amino acids. The V gene lost 5 bases and the J gene lost 7 bases, with 12 bases spanning the gap. Germline V gene lookup returns CDR1 MRHNA and CDR2 SNTAGT. The CDR3 spells CASSRGAGNEQFF. CDR3 nucleotide sequence: TGTGCCAGCAGTCGTGGGGCTGGAAATGAGCAGTTCTTC.

The J gene is TRBJ2-7, the V gene TRBV14, with a tentative D call TRBD1 (5 bases). Trimming cost V 4 bases and J 2 bases, with 18 bases left between them. This CDR3 is built from 16 residues. Germline CDR1 reads SGHDN; CDR2 reads FVKESK. The CDR3 sequence is CASSPISGLPPYEQYF. CDR3 coding DNA: TGTGCCAGCAGCCCCATATCAGGGCTACCCCCCTACGAGCAGTACTTC. Based on the CDR3 plus reference TRBV14 and TRBJ2-7, the full variable domain is EAGVTQFPSHSVIEKGQTVTLRCDPISGHDNLYWYRRVMGKEIKFLLHFVKESKQDESGMPNNRFLAERTGGTYSTLKVQPAELEDSGVYFCASSPISGLPPYEQYFGPGTRLTVT.

V gene TRBV28 combines with J gene TRBJ2-7; D may be TRBD2 (7 bases). CDR3 length: 16 residues. V dropped 6 bases and J dropped 3 bases, with 21 bases sitting between them. Germline-derived CDR1 and CDR2 are MDHEN and SYDVKM. The CDR3 is CASRPVVQGGGYEQYF. CDR3 DNA: TGTGCCAGCAGACCTGTGGTCCAGGGAGGGGGCTACGAGCAGTACTTC.

This chain connects TRBV27 to TRBJ2-7, with 7 bases identical to TRBD1. This CDR3 region has 16 residues. V gave up 1 base and J gave up 3 bases; unmatched junction bases: 9. Germline V lookup: CDR1 MNHEY, CDR2 SMNVEV (reference sequence). In nucleotides, the CDR3 is TGTGCCAGCAGTTTATTAATCGGGACAGACTACTACGAGCAGTACTTC. Protein product: CASSLLIGTDYYEQYF.

The rearrangement joins TRBV28 to TRBJ2-3; the match to TRBD2 covers 9 bases. The germline V gene has CDR1 MDHEN and CDR2 SYDVKM. V gave up 6 bases and J gave up 2 bases; unmatched junction bases: 6. The CDR3 extends over 15 amino acids. CDR3 in DNA: TGTGCCAGCAGATATGCGGGAGGGTACACAGATACGCAGTATTTT. Translation gives CASRYAGGYTDTQYF.